This TCR beta chain was sequenced for a study of blood T cell repertoires in COVID-19. About the study: PBMCs, B-cell-depleted T cells, or T cells were the source of the cDNA or gDNA that made up the material.

Per the original methods: Estimation of nucleated cell counts relied on the amplification of reference gene primers. Here immunoSEQ multiplex PCR was the method, and the copy in TCRdb shows in-frame clones only, minus some. D and trimming were read from the DNA, whereas the V and J calls and clone size are those reported in that table. The repertoire holds over 100,000 clones, with under 90% as singletons. V lost 7 bases to trimming and J lost 4 bases; unmatched junction nucleotides: 5. Germline V gives CDR1 MNHEY, CDR2 SVGAGI. The CDR3 covers 14 residues. The clonotype comes from a woman aged 55-69 years with acute or convalescent COVID-19. Sequencing was carried out using peripheral blood. The chain links TRBV6-5 to TRBJ1-5; 9 bases align to TRBD1. For the CDR3, the DNA is TGTGCCAGCAACCTAGACAGGGGGAATCAGCCCCAGCATTTT. It yields the protein CASNLDRGNQPQHF.